These 13 T cell receptor beta chains came from one sample sequenced in a study of graft-versus-host responses after intestinal transplantation. These TCRs' antigens remain unknown. This table comes from immunoSEQ multiplex PCR, and its TCRdb copy is limited to in-frame clones, with some not included. This table holds over 85,000 clones, 85% to 95% found once. Here the sequenced sample was unstimulated CD8+ T cells sorted from spleen or lymph node cells, taken before intestinal transplant. These receptors were obtained from a human donor who received an intestinal transplant.

The V and J genes are TRBV5-1 and TRBJ2-7; D is perhaps TRBD2 (5 bases). Trimming removed 3 bases at V and 0 bases at J, with 13 bases between. The CDR3 covers 15 residues. Germline CDR1 SGHRS, CDR2 YFSETQ. The CDR3 region is CASSSAGISSYEQYF. The CDR3 nucleotides read TGCGCCAGCAGCTCGGCCGGGATTAGCTCCTACGAGCAGTACTTC.

The chain is built from TRBV7-9 and TRBJ1-2; 12 nucleotides match TRBD1. The V segment lost 5 bases and the J segment 8 bases; nucleotides outside the gene matches: 9. The CDR3 is 15 amino acids. Germline-derived CDR1 and CDR2 are SEHNR and FQNEAQ (reference sequence). For the CDR3, the DNA is TGTGCCAGCAGCACACCGGGACAGGGGGCCCGGGGCTACACCTTC. Protein: CASSTPGQGARGYTF.

The chain links TRBV7-2 to TRBJ2-1; 14 bases agree with TRBD2. The CDR3 loop spans 19 amino acids. V lost 5 bases, J lost 4 bases, and 13 bases stayed unmatched. Germline V CDR1 and CDR2: SGHTA, FQGNSA. The CDR3 coding sequence is TGTGCCAGCAGCCAAACCGGGACTAGCGGGAGTGGGTGGTACAATGAGCAGTTCTTC. This codes for CASSQTGTSGSGWYNEQFF.

The rearrangement links TRBV30 to TRBJ1-1; 10 bases match TRBD1. Unmatched junction bases numbered 7, after V lost 5 bases and J lost 7 bases. This CDR3 has 13 residues. Germline V CDR1 and CDR2: GTSNPN, SVGIG (reference sequence). The DNA for the CDR3 is TGTGCCTGGGGGGACAGGGGTGCATTTGAAGCTTTCTTT. Translating gives CAWGDRGAFEAFF.

The chain links TRBV4-2 to TRBJ2-1; the match to TRBD2 covers 8 bases. V was clipped by 0 bases and J by 1 base; unmatched bases: 2. From germline, CDR1 is LGHNA and CDR2 YNFKEQ. The CDR3 covers 16 residues. CDR3 bases: TGTGCCAGCAGCCAAGATGCGGGAGGATCCTACAATGAGCAGTTCTTC. Translating it yields CASSQDAGGSYNEQFF.

The J gene is TRBJ2-5, the V gene TRBV6-6, with 10 bases aligning to TRBD2. Losses at the gene ends were 7 bases for V and 0 bases for J; bases not matched to a gene: 8. Germline V gives CDR1 MNHNY, CDR2 SVGAGI (reference sequence). The CDR3 extends over 16 amino acids. The CDR3 sequence is CASKPGLAEYQETQYF. CDR3 nucleotides: TGTGCCAGCAAACCCGGACTAGCGGAGTACCAAGAGACCCAGTACTTC.

As for this clone: Within the sample, other DNA sequences also encode this same CDR3. The rearrangement uses TRBV19 and TRBJ2-7; a possible D gene is TRBD1 (6 bases). The CDR3 length is 13 residues. The V gene's germline CDR1 is LNHDA and CDR2 SQIVND (reference sequence). The V end was cut by 5 bases, the J end by 2 bases, with 10 bases between. CDR3 loop: CASSPGVPYEQYF. CDR3 bases: TGTGCCAGTAGTCCAGGGGTCCCCTACGAGCAGTACTTC. Based on the CDR3 plus reference TRBV19 and TRBJ2-7, the full variable domain is DGGITQSPKYLFRKEGQNVTLSCEQNLNHDAMYWYRQDPGQGLRLIYYSQIVNDFQKGDIAEGYSVSREKKESFPLTVTSAQKNPTAFYLCASSPGVPYEQYFGPGTRLTVT.

The CDR3 spells CASSQGTGGDEQYF. In nucleotides, the CDR3 is TGTGCCAGCAGCCAAGGGACAGGGGGCGACGAGCAGTACTTC. The rearrangement joins TRBV7-8 to TRBJ2-7; the match to TRBD1 covers 12 bases. This CDR3 is built from 14 residues. The V gene's germline CDR1 is SGHVS and CDR2 FQNEAQ. V lost 5 bases to trimming and J lost 5 bases; unmatched junction nucleotides: 4.

This clone was seen only once. The gene calls are TRBV14 and TRBJ2-1; 16 bases are shared with TRBD2. CDR3 size: 18 residues. V was pared by 4 bases and J by 4 bases, with 7 bases of the junction left unmatched. Germline values: CDR1 SGHDN, CDR2 FVKESK. CDR3 in DNA: TGTGCCAGCAGCCTATCAGCGGGACTAGCGGGAGGGTACAATGAGCAGTTCTTC. It translates to CASSLSAGLAGGYNEQFF.

This clone was detected only once. The chain couples TRBV7-8 to TRBJ2-7; D is ambiguous. V was trimmed by 4 bases and J by 6 bases, leaving 13 bases between them. CDR3 length equals 13 residues. In germline, CDR1 is SGHVS, CDR2 FQNEAQ. The DNA of the CDR3 is TGTGCCAGCAGCTACGGGTCCGGGTCCGAGCAGTACTTC. It specifies CASSYGSGSEQYF.

The V call is TRBV10-3, the J call TRBJ2-7, with TRBD2 as a possible D gene (6 bases). CDR3 size: 15 residues. V shed 2 bases and J shed 0 bases, with 11 bases lying between them. The V gene's germline CDR1 is ENHRY and CDR2 SYGVKD. The CDR3 DNA reads TGTGCCATCAGTGAGAGACGGGGGAACTCCTACGAGCAGTACTTC. Residues: CAISERRGNSYEQYF.

The CDR3, as DNA: TGTGCCAGCAGCGTAGCTTCCGGGACAGGGGGCGTCTATGGCTACACCTTC. Translation gives CASSVASGTGGVYGYTF. This chain links TRBV9 with TRBJ1-2, with 12 bases that match TRBD1. The CDR3 has 17 amino acids. V lost 0 bases, J lost 4 bases, and 7 bases stayed unmatched. CDR1 and CDR2 from the germline V gene are SGDLS and YYNGEE.

The chain joins TRBV28 to TRBJ1-4, with D perhaps matching TRBD1 (5 bases). The CDR3 is 14 amino acids. The germline V gene has CDR1 MDHEN and CDR2 SYDVKM. V gave up 3 bases and J gave up 7 bases, with 12 bases separating them. CDR3 sequence (DNA): TGTGCCAGCAGTTTGGTAGGGGCCGGTGAAAAACTGTTTTTT. This codes for CASSLVGAGEKLFF.